This T cell receptor (beta chain) derives from a study of CD8+ T cells in alopecia areata. In this sample, this clone turned up a few times. RNA, once extracted, was reverse transcribed into cDNA for use as the sequencing template. Produced via immunoSEQ multiplex PCR; TCRdb's table is partial and in-frame only. The table includes 110,000 to 150,000 clones, 70% to 90% detected once. The CDR3 runs 15 residues. The V gene end was trimmed by 3 bases and the J gene end by 6 bases; junction bases not matched to a gene: 11. The V gene's germline CDR1 is SQVTM and CDR2 ANQGSEA. Treatment indicated: oral pan-JAK inhibitor, 5-10 mg twice daily.

The specimen was CD8+ T cells sorted from blood, collected at week 4, from a patient treated with tofacitinib. The origin of this receptor is a human donor with alopecia areata. This chain uses TRBV29-1 with TRBJ2-1; 7 bases match TRBD2. The CDR3 nucleotides are TGCAGCGTTGAGTTTCCGGGAGGTAGCCTCAATGAGCAGTTCTTC. Its translation is CSVEFPGGSLNEQFF.